This T cell receptor beta chain emerged from a study of lymphopenia after photon versus proton radiotherapy. A word on this clone: Its antigen is still unknown.

The table came from immunoSEQ multiplex PCR; TCRdb's copy has only in-frame clones and leaves some out. The sample contains 150,000 to 200,000 clones, 80% to 90% of which appear only once. Study conclusions and caveats: In patients who died, overall survival fell as post-nadir TCR diversity dropped more. Relative stability marked proton patients; photon patients lost diversity and naive cells. After the lymphocyte nadir, photon-treated repertoires showed oligoclonal expansion, especially of CD8+ Temra cells. Authors raise, but do not show, better survival with proton therapy.

Germline V gene sequence: CDR1 SGHRS, CDR2 YFSETQ. This CDR3 is built from 15 residues. V shed 1 base and J shed 5 bases, with 16 bases lying between them. The chain couples TRBV5-1 to TRBJ2-7, with D possibly TRBD2 on 5 matching bases. This clonotype was obtained from a man in his fifties or sixties with gastric cancer. The source was peripheral blood, collected from a patient treated with photon-based radiotherapy. CDR3 in DNA: TGCGCCAGCAGCTTGAGAACCTTAAGCGGCGACGAGCAGTACTTC. Translating it yields CASSLRTLSGDEQYF. Full variable domain (remainder filled in from reference TRBV5-1 and TRBJ2-7): KAGVTQTPRYLIKTRGQQVTLSCSPISGHRSVSWYQQTPGQGLQFLFEYFSETQRNKGNFPGRFSGRQFSNSRSEMNVSTLELGDSALYLCASSLRTLSGDEQYFGPGTRLTVT.